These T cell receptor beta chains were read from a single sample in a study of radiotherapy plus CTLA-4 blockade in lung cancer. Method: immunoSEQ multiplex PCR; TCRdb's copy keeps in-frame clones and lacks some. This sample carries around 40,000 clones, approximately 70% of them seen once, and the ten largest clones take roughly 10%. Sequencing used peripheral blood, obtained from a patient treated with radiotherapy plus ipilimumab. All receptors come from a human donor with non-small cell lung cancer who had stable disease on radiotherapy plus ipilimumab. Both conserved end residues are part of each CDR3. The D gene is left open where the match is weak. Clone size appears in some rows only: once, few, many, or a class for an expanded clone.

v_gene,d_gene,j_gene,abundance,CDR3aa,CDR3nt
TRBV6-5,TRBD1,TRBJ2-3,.,CASSYGDRETDTQYF,TGTGCCAGCAGTTACGGGGACAGGGAGACAGATACGCAGTATTTT
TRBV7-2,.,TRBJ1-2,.,CASSLDRYGYTF,TGTGCCAGCAGCTTGGACAGATATGGCTACACCTTC
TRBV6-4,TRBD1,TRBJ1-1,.,CASRMEGQGAAEAFF,TGTGCCAGCAGGATGGAGGGGCAGGGGGCGGCTGAAGCTTTCTTT
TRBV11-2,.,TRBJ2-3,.,CASRVGGSTDTQYF,TGTGCCAGCAGAGTTGGGGGGTCCACAGATACGCAGTATTTT
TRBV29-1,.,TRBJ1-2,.,CSVGGEGRGGYGYTF,TGCAGCGTGGGGGGGGAGGGCAGGGGTGGTTATGGCTACACCTTC
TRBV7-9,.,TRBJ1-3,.,CASSLGQTDSGNTIYF,TGTGCCAGCAGCTTAGGTCAGACAGACTCTGGAAACACCATATATTTT
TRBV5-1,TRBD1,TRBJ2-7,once,CASSLAGTGSYEQYF,TGCGCCAGCAGCTTGGCCGGGACAGGCTCCTACGAGCAGTACTTC
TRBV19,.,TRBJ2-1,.,CASSTEKWGHEQFF,TGTGCCAGTAGTACCGAAAAGTGGGGGCATGAGCAGTTCTTC
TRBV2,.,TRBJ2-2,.,CASKGDTNTGELFF,TGTGCCAGCAAGGGGGACACGAACACCGGGGAGCTGTTTTTT
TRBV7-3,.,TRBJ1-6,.,CASSLVAWNSPLHF,TGTGCCAGCAGCTTAGTAGCGTGGAATTCACCCCTCCACTTT
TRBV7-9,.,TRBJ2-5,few,CASSPLAGQTQYF,TGTGCCAGCAGCCCCCTGGCAGGGCAGACCCAGTACTTC
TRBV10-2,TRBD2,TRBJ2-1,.,CASSAASGNGDEQFF,TGCGCCAGCTCCGCGGCTAGCGGGAATGGGGATGAGCAGTTCTTC
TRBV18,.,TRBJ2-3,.,CASSFRVDTQYF,TGTGCCAGCTCATTCAGGGTGGATACGCAGTATTTT
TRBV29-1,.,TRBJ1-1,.,CSVEGHPNTEAFF,TGCAGCGTTGAAGGACACCCGAACACTGAAGCTTTCTTT
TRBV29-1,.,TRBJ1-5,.,CSVVEQFNQPQHF,TGCAGCGTTGTAGAGCAGTTCAATCAGCCCCAGCATTTT
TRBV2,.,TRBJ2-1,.,CASSGPTEDNEQFF,TGTGCCAGCAGTGGTCCGACAGAGGACAATGAGCAGTTCTTC
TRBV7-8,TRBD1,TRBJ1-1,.,CASSLLRGPTEAFF,TGTGCCAGCAGCTTATTAAGGGGGCCCACTGAAGCTTTCTTT
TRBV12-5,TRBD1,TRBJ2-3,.,CASGTGQGSSAHTQYF,TGTGCTAGTGGTACCGGACAGGGAAGCAGCGCACATACGCAGTATTTT
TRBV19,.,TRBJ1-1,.,CASRYQGFTEAFF,TGTGCCAGTAGATATCAGGGTTTCACTGAAGCTTTCTTT
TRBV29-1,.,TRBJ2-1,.,CSVPPGEGYNEQFF,TGCAGCGTACCCCCAGGGGAAGGATACAATGAGCAGTTCTTC
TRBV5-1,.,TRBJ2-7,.,CASSLSNRAYEQYF,TGCGCCAGCAGCTTGTCTAACAGGGCCTACGAGCAGTACTTC
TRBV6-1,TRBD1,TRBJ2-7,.,CASSPGQGSHEQYF,TGTGCCAGCAGTCCGGGACAGGGATCGCACGAGCAGTACTTC
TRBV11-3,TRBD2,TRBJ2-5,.,CASSLGTSGGPETQYF,TGTGCCAGCAGCCTCGGGACTAGCGGGGGGCCGGAGACCCAGTACTTC
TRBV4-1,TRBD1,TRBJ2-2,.,CASSQDRGQGSTGELFF,TGCGCCAGCAGCCAAGATCGAGGACAGGGGAGCACCGGGGAGCTGTTTTTT
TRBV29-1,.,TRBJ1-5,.,CSVGGSNQPQHF,TGCAGCGTTGGCGGGAGCAATCAGCCCCAGCATTTT
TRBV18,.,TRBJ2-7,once,CASSPESEQYF,TGTGCCAGCTCACCAGAGTCCGAGCAGTACTTC